This T cell receptor (beta chain) comes out of a study of beta chain features in type 1 diabetes. The investigators reverse transcribed all of the isolated RNA, so they sequenced expressed TCRB transcripts. Sequenced by immunoSEQ multiplex PCR; TCRdb stores in-frame clones only, minus some. The top ten hold over 0.01% of the sample, which has a few hundred thousand clones, about 23% seen once. J gave up 2 bases and V 2 bases, and 5 bases lay outside the gene matches. The CDR3 loop spans 16 amino acids. CDR1 is SGHVS, CDR2 FNYEAQ, per germline. About this clone itself: Its specificity is not known.

Study results and limitations: More deletions and fewer insertions at VDJ junctions were found in patients with type 1 diabetes. Type 1 diabetes patients had TCRB CDR3s that were shorter (moderately but significantly so) in all four CD4+ subsets.

The receptor comes from a woman in her twenties or thirties with type 1 diabetes. The specimen was naive CD4+ T cells from blood. The V gene is TRBV7-6, the J gene TRBJ2-3, with 9 bases identical to TRBD2. The CDR3 sequence is CASSLSPSGNTDTQYF. CDR3 coding DNA: TGTGCCAGCAGCTTATCGCCTAGCGGGAACACAGATACGCAGTATTTT.